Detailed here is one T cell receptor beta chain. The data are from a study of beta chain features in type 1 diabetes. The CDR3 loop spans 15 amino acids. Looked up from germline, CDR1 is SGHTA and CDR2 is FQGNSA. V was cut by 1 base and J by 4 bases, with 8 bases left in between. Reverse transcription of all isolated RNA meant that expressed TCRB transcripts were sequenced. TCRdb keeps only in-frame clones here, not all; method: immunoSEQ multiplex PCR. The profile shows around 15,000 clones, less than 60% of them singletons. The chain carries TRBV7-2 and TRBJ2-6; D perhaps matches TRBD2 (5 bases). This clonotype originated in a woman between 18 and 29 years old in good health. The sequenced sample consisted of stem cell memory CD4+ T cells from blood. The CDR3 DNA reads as TGTGCCAGCAGCTTAGGGGGAGCCGGGGCCAACGTCCTGACTTTC. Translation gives CASSLGGAGANVLTF.